This paragraph reports one T cell receptor (beta chain). Its antigen remains unidentified. The sample originates from a study of OX40 agonist ivuxolimab in advanced cancers. The study's findings and limits: Low normalized T-cell clonal expansion was also seen in some nonresponders.

From germline, CDR1 is SNHLY and CDR2 FYNNEI. CDR3 length: 15 amino acids. Trimming took 1 base from V and 3 from J, leaving 10 bases between them. The protocol was immunoSEQ multiplex PCR, while the TCRdb copy is restricted to in-frame clones and leaves out a portion. Altogether about 70,000 clones are present, approximately 82% being singletons, with the ten largest covering less than 6%. This TCR was sampled from an adult with an advanced solid tumor such as melanoma, head and neck, liver or kidney cancer. The sequenced sample was CD4+ or CD8+ T cells sorted from blood, obtained in a trial of the OX40 agonist ivuxolimab. This chain connects TRBV2 to TRBJ2-4; unclear D gene. In DNA, the CDR3 is TGTGCCAGCAGTGAAGGAAGCACGGACAAAAACATTCAGTACTTC. Amino acid sequence: CASSEGSTDKNIQYF.